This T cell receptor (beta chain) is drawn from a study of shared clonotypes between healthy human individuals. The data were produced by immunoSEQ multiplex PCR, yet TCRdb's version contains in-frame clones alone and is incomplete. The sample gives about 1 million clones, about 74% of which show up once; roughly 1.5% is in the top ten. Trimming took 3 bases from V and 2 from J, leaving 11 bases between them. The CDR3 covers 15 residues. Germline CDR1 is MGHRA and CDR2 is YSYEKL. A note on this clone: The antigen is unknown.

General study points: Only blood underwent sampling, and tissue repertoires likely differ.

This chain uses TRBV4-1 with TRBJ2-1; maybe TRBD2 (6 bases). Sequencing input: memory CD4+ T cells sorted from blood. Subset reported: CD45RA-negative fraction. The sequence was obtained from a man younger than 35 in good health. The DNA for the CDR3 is TGCGCCAGCAGCCAGGGACTGGGCCCCTACAATGAGCAGTTCTTC. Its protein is CASSQGLGPYNEQFF.